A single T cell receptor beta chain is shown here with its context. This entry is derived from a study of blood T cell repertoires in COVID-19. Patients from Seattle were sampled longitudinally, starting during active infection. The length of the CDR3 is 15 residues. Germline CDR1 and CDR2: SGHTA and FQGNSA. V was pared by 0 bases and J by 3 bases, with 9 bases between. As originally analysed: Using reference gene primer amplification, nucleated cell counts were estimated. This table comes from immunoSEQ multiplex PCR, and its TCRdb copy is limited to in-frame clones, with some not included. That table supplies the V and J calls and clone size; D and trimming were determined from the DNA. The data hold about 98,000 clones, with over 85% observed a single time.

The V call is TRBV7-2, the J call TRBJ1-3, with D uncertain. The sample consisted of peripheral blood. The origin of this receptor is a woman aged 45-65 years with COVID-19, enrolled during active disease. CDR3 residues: CASSLARSIGNTIYF. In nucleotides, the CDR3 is TGTGCCAGCAGCTTAGCTAGGAGTATTGGAAACACCATATATTTT.